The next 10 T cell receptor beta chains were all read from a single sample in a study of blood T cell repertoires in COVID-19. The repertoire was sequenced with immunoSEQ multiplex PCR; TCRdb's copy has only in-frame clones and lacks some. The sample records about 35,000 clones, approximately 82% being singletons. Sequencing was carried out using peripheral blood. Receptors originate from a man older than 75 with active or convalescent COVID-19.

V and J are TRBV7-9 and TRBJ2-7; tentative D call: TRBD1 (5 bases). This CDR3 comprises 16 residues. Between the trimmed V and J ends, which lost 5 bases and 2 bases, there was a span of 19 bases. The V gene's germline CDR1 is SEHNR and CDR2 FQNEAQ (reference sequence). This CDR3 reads CASSPLAGPSPYEQYF. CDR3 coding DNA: TGTGCCAGCAGCCCCCTCGCAGGGCCCTCTCCCTACGAGCAGTACTTC.

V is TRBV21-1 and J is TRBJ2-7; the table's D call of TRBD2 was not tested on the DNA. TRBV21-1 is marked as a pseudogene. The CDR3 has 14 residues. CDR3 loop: CASSNVGTSHEQYF. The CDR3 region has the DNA TGTGCCAGCAGCAATGTCGGGACTAGCCACGAGCAGTACTTC.

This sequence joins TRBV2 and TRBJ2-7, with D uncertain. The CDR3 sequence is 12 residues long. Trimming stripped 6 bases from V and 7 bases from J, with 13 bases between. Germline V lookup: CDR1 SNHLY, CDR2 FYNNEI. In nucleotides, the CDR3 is TGTGCCAGCAGATATTTCACAGCAGAGCAGTACTTC. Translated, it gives CASRYFTAEQYF.

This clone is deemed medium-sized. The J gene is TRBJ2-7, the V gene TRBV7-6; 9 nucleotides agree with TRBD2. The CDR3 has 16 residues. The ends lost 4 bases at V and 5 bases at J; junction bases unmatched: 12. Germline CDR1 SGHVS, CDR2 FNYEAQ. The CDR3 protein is CASSSMPAGGGDEQYF. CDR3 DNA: TGTGCCAGCAGCTCGATGCCGGCGGGAGGGGGCGACGAGCAGTACTTC.

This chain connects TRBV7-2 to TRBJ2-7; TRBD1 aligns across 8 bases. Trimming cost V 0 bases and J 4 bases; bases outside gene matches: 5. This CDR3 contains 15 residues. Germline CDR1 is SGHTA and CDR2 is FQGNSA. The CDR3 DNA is TGTGCCAGCAGCTTAGCCGGCAGGGGGCGATACGAGCAGTACTTC. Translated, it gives CASSLAGRGRYEQYF.

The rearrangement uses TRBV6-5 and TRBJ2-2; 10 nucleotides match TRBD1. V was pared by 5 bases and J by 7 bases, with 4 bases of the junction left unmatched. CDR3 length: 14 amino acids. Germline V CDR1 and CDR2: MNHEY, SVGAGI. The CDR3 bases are TGTGCCAGCAGTACGGGACAGGGGTTCGGGGAGCTGTTTTTT. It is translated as CASSTGQGFGELFF.

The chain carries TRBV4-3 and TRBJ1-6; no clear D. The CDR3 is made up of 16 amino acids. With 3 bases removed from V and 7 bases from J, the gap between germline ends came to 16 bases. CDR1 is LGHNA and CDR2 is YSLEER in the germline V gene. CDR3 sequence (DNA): TGCGCCAGCAGCCAGCAAGTAGGTCTAGGAAATTCACCCCTCCACTTT. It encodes CASSQQVGLGNSPLHF.

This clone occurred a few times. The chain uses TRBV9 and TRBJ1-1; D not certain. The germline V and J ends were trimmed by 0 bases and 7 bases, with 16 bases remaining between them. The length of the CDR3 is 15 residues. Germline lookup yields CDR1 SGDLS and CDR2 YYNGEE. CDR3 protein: CASSVVADLRGEAFF. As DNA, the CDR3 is TGTGCCAGCAGCGTAGTGGCAGACCTTCGGGGTGAAGCTTTCTTT.

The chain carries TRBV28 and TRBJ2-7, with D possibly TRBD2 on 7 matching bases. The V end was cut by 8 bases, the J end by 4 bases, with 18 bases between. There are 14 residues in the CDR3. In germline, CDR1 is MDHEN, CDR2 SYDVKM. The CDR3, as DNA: TGTGCCAGCTGCCGCGGCGGGGGCCTTTACGAGCAGTACTTC. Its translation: CASCRGGGLYEQYF.

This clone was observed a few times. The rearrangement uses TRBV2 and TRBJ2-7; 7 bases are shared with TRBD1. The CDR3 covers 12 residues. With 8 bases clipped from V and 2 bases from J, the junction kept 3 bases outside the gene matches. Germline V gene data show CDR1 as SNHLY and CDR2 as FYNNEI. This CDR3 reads CASDRDTYEQYF. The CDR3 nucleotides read TGTGCCAGCGACAGGGACACCTACGAGCAGTACTTC.